This TCR beta chain was sequenced in a study of cytomegalovirus exposure and HLA in healthy donors. Turning to the study itself: T cells numbering some 170 million yielded some 100 million unique TCR beta sequences in an earlier analysis.

The germline V gene has CDR1 WSHSY and CDR2 SAAADI. Trimming removed 0 bases at V and 3 bases at J, with 11 bases between. This CDR3 is built from 15 residues. This clone was counted once. The target antigen is unknown. Study-level results: TCR beta chains associated with HLA were, in a later analysis, more clonally expanded than equally common others. When the data were analyzed later, several of the most significant clusters appeared to be linked to common viral pathogens.

Amplification used 60 Vbeta primers and 13 Jbeta primers. The repertoire was sequenced with immunoSEQ multiplex PCR; TCRdb's copy has only in-frame clones and lacks some. The data show roughly 150,000 clones, around 80% seen once. Sequencing input: PBMCs. The V gene is TRBV10-2, the J gene TRBJ2-5, with D perhaps TRBD2 (6 bases). This receptor was identified in a man between 18 and 29 years old in good health and CMV-seronegative. CDR3 protein: CASSESLAPKETQYF. The CDR3 DNA is TGCGCCAGCAGTGAGTCCCTAGCGCCCAAAGAGACCCAGTACTTC.